These T cell receptor beta chains were read from a single sample in a study of naive CD8 T cells in extremely preterm neonates. Sequencing used immunoSEQ multiplex PCR; TCRdb keeps in-frame clones, though not all of them. This sample has fewer than 9,000 clones, with around 98% found just once. The sample consisted of naive CD8+ T cells from blood. These receptors came from a human donor in good health. Each CDR3 is given with its conserved first and last residue. The D gene is left open where the match is weak. Only some rows state a clone size, as once, few, many or a class for expanded clones.

clone_size: NA; j_call: TRBJ1-1; v_call: TRBV10-3; d_call: TRBD1; cdr3_aa: CAISISTGRNTEAFF; cdr3_nt: TGTGCCATCAGTATTTCGACAGGGCGGAACACTGAAGCTTTCTTT
clone_size: NA; j_call: TRBJ1-4; v_call: TRBV10-2; d_call: TRBD1; cdr3_aa: CASSTVDRDEKLFF; cdr3_nt: TGCGCCAGCAGTACGGTTGACAGGGACGAAAAACTGTTTTTT
clone_size: NA; j_call: TRBJ2-7; v_call: TRBV5-4; d_call: TRBD1; cdr3_aa: CASSDGTVYEQYF; cdr3_nt: TGTGCCAGCAGCGATGGGACAGTCTACGAGCAGTACTTC
clone_size: NA; j_call: TRBJ1-3; v_call: TRBV30; d_call: TRBD1; cdr3_aa: CAWSSGGYGNTIYF; cdr3_nt: TGTGCCTGGAGCTCAGGGGGATATGGAAACACCATATATTTT
clone_size: NA; j_call: TRBJ1-5; v_call: TRBV5-1; d_call: NA; cdr3_aa: CASSPRGQGWVQPQHF; cdr3_nt: TGCGCCAGCAGCCCTCGAGGTCAGGGTTGGGTTCAGCCCCAGCATTTT
clone_size: NA; j_call: TRBJ2-7; v_call: TRBV7-2; d_call: NA; cdr3_aa: CASSRAGTVAEYEQYF; cdr3_nt: TGTGCCAGCAGCCGCGCGGGGACAGTGGCGGAATACGAGCAGTACTTC
clone_size: NA; j_call: TRBJ1-5; v_call: TRBV19; d_call: NA; cdr3_aa: CASQGQGYSNQPQHF; cdr3_nt: TGTGCCAGCCAGGGGCAGGGCTATAGCAATCAGCCCCAGCATTTT
clone_size: NA; j_call: TRBJ1-2; v_call: TRBV2; d_call: NA; cdr3_aa: CASSEVPGTRHYGYTF; cdr3_nt: TGTGCCAGCAGTGAAGTACCCGGGACAAGGCACTATGGCTACACCTTC
clone_size: NA; j_call: TRBJ1-6; v_call: TRBV19; d_call: NA; cdr3_aa: CASRALGNSPLHF; cdr3_nt: TGTGCCAGCAGGGCGTTAGGTAATTCACCCCTCCACTTT
clone_size: few; j_call: TRBJ1-5; v_call: TRBV14; d_call: NA; cdr3_aa: CASSIGSGQPQHF; cdr3_nt: TGTGCCAGCAGCATCGGTTCCGGGCAGCCCCAGCATTTT